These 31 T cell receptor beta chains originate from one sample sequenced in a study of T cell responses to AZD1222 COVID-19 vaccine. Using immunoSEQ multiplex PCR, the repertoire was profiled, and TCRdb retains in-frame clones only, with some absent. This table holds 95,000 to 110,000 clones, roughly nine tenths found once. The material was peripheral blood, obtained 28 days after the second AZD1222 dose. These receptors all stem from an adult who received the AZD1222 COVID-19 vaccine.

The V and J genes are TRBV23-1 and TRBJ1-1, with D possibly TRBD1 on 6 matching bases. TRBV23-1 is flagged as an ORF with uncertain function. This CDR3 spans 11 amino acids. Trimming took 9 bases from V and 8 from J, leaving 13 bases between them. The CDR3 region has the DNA TGCGCCAGTACAGGGCTCAGCGAAGCTTTCTTT. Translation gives CASTGLSEAFF.

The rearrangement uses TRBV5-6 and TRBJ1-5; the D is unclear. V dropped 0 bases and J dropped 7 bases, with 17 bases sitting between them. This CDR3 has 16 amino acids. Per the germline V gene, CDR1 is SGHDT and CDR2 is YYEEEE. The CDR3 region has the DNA TGTGCCAGCAGCTTGGGGCCCCCGGGGTCCAGGCAGCCCCAGCATTTT. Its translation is CASSLGPPGSRQPQHF.

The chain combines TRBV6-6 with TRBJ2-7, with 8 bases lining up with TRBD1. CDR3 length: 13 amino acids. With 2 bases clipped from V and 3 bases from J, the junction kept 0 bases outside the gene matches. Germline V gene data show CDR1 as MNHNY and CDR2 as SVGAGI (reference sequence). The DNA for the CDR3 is TGTGCCAGCAGTTACGACAGGGGCTACGAGCAGTACTTC. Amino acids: CASSYDRGYEQYF.

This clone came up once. CDR3: CASSQDPQSNQPQHF. CDR3 nucleotides: TGTGCCAGCAGCCAAGATCCGCAGAGCAATCAGCCCCAGCATTTT. The chain joins TRBV4-2 to TRBJ1-5; D remains unclear. The germline V gene has CDR1 LGHNA and CDR2 YNFKEQ. The CDR3 spans 15 residues. The V gene lost 0 bases and the J gene lost 1 base, with 7 bases spanning the gap.

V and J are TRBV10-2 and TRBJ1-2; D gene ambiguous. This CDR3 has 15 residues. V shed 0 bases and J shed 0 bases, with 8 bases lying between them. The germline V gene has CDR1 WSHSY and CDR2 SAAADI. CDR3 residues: CASSESSGSNYGYTF. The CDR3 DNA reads TGCGCCAGCAGTGAGTCATCGGGGTCTAACTATGGCTACACCTTC.

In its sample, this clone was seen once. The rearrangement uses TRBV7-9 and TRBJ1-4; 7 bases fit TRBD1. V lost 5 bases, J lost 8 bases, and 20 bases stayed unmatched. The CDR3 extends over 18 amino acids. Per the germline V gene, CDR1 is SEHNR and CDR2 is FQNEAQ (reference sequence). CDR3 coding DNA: TGTGCCAGCAGCCCGACAGGGCCTCCCATCGCAGGGGACGAAAAACTGTTTTTT. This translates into CASSPTGPPIAGDEKLFF.

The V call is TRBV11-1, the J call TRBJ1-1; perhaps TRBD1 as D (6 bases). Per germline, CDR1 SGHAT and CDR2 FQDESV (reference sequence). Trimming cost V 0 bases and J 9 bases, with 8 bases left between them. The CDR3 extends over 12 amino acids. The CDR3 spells CASSLARGKAFF. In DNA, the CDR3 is TGTGCCAGCAGCTTAGCGAGGGGGAAAGCTTTCTTT.

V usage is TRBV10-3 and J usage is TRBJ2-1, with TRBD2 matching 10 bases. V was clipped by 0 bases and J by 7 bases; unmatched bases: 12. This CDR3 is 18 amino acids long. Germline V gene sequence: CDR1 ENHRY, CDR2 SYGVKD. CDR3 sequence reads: CAISESKSGSGGVNEQFF. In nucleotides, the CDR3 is TGTGCCATCAGTGAGTCTAAGTCTGGCAGCGGGGGGGTGAATGAGCAGTTCTTC.

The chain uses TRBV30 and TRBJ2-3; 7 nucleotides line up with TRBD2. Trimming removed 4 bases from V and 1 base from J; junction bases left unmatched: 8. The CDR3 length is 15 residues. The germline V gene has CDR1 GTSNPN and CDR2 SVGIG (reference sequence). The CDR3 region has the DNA TGTGCCTGGAAGCGCGCGCTAGCGGGCACAGATACGCAGTATTTT. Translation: CAWKRALAGTDTQYF.

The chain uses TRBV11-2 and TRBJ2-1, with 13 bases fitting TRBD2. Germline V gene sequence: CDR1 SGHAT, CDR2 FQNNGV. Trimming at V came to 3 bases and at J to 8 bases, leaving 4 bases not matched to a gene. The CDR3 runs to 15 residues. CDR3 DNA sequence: TGTGCCAGCAGCTTTTTCGGGACTAGCGGGGATGAGCAGTTCTTC. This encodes CASSFFGTSGDEQFF.

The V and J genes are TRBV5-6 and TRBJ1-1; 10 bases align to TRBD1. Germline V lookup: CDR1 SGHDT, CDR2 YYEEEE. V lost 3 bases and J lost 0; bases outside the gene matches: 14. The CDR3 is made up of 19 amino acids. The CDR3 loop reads CASSSKSPGQGLMNTEAFF. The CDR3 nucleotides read TGTGCCAGCAGCTCAAAAAGTCCGGGACAGGGGTTGATGAACACTGAAGCTTTCTTT.

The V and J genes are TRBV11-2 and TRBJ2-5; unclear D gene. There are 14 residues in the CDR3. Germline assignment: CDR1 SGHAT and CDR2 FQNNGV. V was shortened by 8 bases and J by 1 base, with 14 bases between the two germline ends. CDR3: CASHYGLSQETQYF. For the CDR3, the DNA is TGTGCCAGCCACTACGGCTTATCCCAAGAGACCCAGTACTTC.

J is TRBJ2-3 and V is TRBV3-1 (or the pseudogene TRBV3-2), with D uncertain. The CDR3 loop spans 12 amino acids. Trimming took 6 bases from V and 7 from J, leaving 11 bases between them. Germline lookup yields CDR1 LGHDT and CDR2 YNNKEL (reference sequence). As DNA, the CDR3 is TGTGCCAGCAGTCTAGGGATAAATACGCAGTATTTT. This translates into CASSLGINTQYF.

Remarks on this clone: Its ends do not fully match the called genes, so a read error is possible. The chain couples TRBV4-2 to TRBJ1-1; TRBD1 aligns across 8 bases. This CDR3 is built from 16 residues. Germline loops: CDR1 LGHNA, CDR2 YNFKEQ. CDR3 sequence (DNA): TGTGCCGGCAGCCAAGCCGTGGGGACAGGGAACACTGAAGCTTTCTTT. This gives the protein CAGSQAVGTGNTEAFF.

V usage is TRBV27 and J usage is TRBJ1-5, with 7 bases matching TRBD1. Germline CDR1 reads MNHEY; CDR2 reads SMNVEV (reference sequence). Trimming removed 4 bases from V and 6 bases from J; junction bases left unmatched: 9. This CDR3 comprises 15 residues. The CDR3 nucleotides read TGTGCCAGCAGTTACAAGGGGGCGAGGGCTCAGCCCCAGCATTTT. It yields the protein CASSYKGARAQPQHF.

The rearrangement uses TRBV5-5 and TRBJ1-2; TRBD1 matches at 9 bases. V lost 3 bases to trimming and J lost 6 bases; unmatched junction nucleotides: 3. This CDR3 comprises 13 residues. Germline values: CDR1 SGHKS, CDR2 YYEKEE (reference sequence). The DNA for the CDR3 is TGTGCCAGCAGCTGGACAGGGGCTGATGGCTACACCTTC. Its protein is CASSWTGADGYTF. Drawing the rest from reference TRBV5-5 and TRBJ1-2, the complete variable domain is DAGVTQSPTHLIKTRGQQVTLRCSPISGHKSVSWYQQVLGQGPQFIFQYYEKEERGRGNFPDRFSARQFPNYSSELNVNALLLGDSALYLCASSWTGADGYTFGSGTRLTVV.

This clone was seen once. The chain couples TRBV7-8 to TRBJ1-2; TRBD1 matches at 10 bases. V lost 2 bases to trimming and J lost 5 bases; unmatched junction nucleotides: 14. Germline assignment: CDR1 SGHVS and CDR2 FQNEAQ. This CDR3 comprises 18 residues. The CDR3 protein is CASSLRRTGGFLFYGYTF. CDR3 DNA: TGTGCCAGCAGCTTAAGGCGGACAGGGGGTTTCCTTTTTTATGGCTACACCTTC.

CDR3 residues: CASRGGATGNTIYF. CDR3 in DNA: TGTGCCAGCCGCGGGGGGGCCACTGGAAACACCATATATTTT. V and J are TRBV2 and TRBJ1-3, with D tentatively TRBD1 (6 bases). Looked up from germline, CDR1 is SNHLY and CDR2 is FYNNEI. V lost 8 bases and J 2 bases, leaving 13 bases between the germline ends. The CDR3 contains 14 residues.

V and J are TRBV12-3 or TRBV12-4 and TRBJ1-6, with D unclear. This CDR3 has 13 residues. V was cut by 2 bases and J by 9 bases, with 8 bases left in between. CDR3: CASSLMGGSPLHF. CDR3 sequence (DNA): TGTGCCAGCAGTTTAATGGGAGGTTCACCCCTCCACTTT.

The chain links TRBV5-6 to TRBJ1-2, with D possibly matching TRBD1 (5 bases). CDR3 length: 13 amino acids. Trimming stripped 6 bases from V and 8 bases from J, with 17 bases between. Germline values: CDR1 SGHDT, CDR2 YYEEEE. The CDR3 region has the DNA TGTGCCAGCACGTGGCAGGGAGTGGTGGGCTACACCTTC. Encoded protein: CASTWQGVVGYTF.

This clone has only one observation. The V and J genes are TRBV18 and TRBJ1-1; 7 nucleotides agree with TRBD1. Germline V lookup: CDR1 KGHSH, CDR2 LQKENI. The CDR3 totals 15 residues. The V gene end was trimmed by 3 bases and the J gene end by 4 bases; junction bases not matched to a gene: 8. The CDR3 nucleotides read TGTGCCAGCTCACCGGCTACAGGGGTCGCCACTGAAGCTTTCTTT. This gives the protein CASSPATGVATEAFF. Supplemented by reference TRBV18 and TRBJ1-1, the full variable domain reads NAGVMQNPRHLVRRRGQEARLRCSPMKGHSHVYWYRQLPEEGLKFMVYLQKENIIDESGMPKERFSAEFPKEGPSILRIQQVVRGDSAAYFCASSPATGVATEAFFGQGTRLTVV.

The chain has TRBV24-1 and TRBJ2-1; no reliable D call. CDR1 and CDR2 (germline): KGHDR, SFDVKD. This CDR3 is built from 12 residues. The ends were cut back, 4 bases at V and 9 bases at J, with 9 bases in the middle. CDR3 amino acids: CATSEQSSEQFF. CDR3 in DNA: TGTGCCACCAGTGAACAATCTAGTGAGCAGTTCTTC.

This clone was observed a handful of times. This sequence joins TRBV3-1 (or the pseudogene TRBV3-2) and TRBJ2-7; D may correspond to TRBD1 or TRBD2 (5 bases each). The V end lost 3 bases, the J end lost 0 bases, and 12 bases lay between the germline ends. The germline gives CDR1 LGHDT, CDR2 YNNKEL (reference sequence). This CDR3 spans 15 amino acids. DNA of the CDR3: TGTGCCAGCAGCCACATCCGGGACGCCTCCTACGAGCAGTACTTC. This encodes CASSHIRDASYEQYF.

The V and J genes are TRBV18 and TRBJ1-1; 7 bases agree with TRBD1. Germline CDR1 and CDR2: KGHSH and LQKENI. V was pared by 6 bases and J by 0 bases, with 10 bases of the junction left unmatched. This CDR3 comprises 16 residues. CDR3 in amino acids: CASSEVVGQVNTEAFF. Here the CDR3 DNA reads TGTGCCAGCTCCGAGGTGGTAGGACAGGTGAACACTGAAGCTTTCTTT.

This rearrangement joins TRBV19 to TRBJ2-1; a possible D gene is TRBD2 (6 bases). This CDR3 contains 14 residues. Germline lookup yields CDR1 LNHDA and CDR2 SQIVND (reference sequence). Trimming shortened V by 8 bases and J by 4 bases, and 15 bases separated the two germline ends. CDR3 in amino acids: CASAQGGSYNEQFF. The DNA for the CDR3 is TGTGCCAGTGCCCAGGGAGGATCGTACAATGAGCAGTTCTTC.

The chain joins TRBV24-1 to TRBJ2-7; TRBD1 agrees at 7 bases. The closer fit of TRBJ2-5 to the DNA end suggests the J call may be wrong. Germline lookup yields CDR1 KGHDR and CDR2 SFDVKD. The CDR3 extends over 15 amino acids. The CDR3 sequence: CATSDFTGVQETQYF. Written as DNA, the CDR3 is TGTGCCACCAGTGATTTTACAGGGGTCCAAGAGACCCAGTACTTC.

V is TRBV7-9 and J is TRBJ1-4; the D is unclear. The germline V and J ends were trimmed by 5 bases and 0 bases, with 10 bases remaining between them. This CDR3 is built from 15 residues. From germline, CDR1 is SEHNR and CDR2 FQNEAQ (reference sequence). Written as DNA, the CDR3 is TGTGCCAGCAGCACCCAAGCCTCAACTAATGAAAAACTGTTTTTT. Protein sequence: CASSTQASTNEKLFF.

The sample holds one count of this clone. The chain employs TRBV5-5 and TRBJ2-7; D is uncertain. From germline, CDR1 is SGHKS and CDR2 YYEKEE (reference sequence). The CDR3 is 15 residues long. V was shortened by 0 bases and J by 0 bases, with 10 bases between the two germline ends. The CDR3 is CASSLGSSSSYEQYF. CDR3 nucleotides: TGTGCCAGCAGCTTGGGCAGCTCGAGCTCCTACGAGCAGTACTTC. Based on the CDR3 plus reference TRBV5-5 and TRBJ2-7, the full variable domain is DAGVTQSPTHLIKTRGQQVTLRCSPISGHKSVSWYQQVLGQGPQFIFQYYEKEERGRGNFPDRFSARQFPNYSSELNVNALLLGDSALYLCASSLGSSSSYEQYFGPGTRLTVT.

CDR3 sequence reads: CASSYPISGYTF. CDR3 DNA: TGTGCCAGCAGTTACCCGATTAGTGGCTACACCTTC. The chain recombines TRBV6-2 or TRBV6-3 with TRBJ1-2, with no clear D. This CDR3 is 12 amino acids long. V was trimmed by 2 bases and J by 7 bases, leaving 8 bases between them. Germline V gene lookup returns CDR1 MNHEY and CDR2 SVGEGT.

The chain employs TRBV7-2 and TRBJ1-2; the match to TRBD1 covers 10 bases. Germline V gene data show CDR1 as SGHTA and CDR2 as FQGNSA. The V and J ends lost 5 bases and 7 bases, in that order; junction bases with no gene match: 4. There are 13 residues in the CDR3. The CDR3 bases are TGTGCCAGCAGCAGCCGACAGGGGGCTGGCTACACCTTC. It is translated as CASSSRQGAGYTF.

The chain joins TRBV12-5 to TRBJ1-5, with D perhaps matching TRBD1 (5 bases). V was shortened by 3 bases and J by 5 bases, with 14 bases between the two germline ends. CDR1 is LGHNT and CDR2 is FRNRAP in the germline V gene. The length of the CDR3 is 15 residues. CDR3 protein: CASGLSGREDQPQHF. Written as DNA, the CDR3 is TGTGCTAGTGGTTTATCCGGCAGGGAGGATCAGCCCCAGCATTTT.